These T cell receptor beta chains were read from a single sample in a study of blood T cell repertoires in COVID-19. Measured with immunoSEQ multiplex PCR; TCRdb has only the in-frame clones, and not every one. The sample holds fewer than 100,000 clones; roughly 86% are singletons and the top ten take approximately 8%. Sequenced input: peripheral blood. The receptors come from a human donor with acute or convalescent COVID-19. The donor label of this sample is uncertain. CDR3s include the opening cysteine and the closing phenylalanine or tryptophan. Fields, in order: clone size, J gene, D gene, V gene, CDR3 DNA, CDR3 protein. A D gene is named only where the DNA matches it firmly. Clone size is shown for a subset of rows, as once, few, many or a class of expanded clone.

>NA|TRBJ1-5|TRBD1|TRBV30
TGTGCCAGCTCCGGGACAGGGGGCTTTCAGCCCCAGCATTTT
CASSGTGGFQPQHF
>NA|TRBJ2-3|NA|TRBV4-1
TGCGCCAGCAGCCAAGTGAGACTAGTTTTCACAGATACGCAGTATTTT
CASSQVRLVFTDTQYF
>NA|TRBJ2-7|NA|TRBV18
TGTGCCAGCTCACCACCGGACACCGCTCCGTTCTACGAGCAGTACTTC
CASSPPDTAPFYEQYF
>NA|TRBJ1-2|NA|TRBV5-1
TGCGCCAGCAGCCCTCTACGGCAGGGCGGTGGCTACACCTTC
CASSPLRQGGGYTF
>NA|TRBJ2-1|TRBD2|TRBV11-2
TGTGCCAGCAGCTTAGAGGGACTAGCGAGAGGGGTAGATGAGCAGTTCTTC
CASSLEGLARGVDEQFF
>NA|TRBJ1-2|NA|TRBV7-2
TGTGCCAGCAGCTTAGTTCCCGCAGGGGCGCAGGGCTACACCTTC
CASSLVPAGAQGYTF
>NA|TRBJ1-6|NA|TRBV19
TGTGCCAGTAGTATAGATACAGGGATGAGCTCCTATAATTCACCCCTCCACTTT
CASSIDTGMSSYNSPLHF
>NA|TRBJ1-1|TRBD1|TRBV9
TGTGCCAGCAGCCCCGACAGGGTAATCGCTGAAGCTTTCTTT
CASSPDRVIAEAFF
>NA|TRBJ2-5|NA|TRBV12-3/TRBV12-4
TGTGCCAGCAGTGACGGGGGTCGGGAGACCCAGTACTTC
CASSDGGRETQYF
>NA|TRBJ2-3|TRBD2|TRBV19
TGTGCCAGTAGTATTGGGGGGGGTAGCACAGATACGCAGTATTTT
CASSIGGGSTDTQYF
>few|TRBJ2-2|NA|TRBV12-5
TGTGCTAGTGGTTTGGACACCAACACCGGGGAGCTGTTTTTT
CASGLDTNTGELFF
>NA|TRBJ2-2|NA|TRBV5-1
TGCGCCAGCAGCTTGGTCGTTGCGAACACCGGGGAGCTGTTTTTT
CASSLVVANTGELFF
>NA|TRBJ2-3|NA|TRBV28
TGTGCCAGCAGTTCCCAAGAGTTTCCGGGTACGCAGTATTTT
CASSSQEFPGTQYF
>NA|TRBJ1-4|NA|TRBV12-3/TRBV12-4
TGTGCCAGCAGTGCCCGGGACTATGAAAAACTGTTTTTT
CASSARDYEKLFF
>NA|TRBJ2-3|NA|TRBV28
TGTGCCACGGTCCTAACCCGTCCGACAGGAGCAGATACGCAGTATTTT
CATVLTRPTGADTQYF
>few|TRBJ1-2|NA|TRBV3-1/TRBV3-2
TGTGCCAGCAACGACAGAGACTATGGCTACACCTTC
CASNDRDYGYTF
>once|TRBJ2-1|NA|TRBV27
TGTGCCAGCAGTTTCCGACGGGGGAACTCCTACAATGAGCAGTTCTTC
CASSFRRGNSYNEQFF
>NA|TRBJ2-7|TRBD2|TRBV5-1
TGCGCCAGCAGCTTGGAGCGGGGAATCTACGAGCAGTACTTC
CASSLERGIYEQYF
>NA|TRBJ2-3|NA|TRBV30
TGTGCCTGGAGTACAACAAGAGATACGCAGTATTTT
CAWSTTRDTQYF
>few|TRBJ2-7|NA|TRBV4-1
TGCGCCAGCAGCCAACTCCGGGACTCAACCTACGAGCAGTACTTC
CASSQLRDSTYEQYF
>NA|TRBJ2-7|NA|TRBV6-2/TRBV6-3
TGTGCCAGCAGTTACACGTGGGGCCCCGCCTACGAGCAGTACTTC
CASSYTWGPAYEQYF
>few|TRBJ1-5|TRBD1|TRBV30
TGTGCCTGGAGTCAGGGACAGCCGTATCAGCCCCAGCATTTT
CAWSQGQPYQPQHF
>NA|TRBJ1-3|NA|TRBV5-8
TGTGCCAGCAGCTTGGTAGCCGGGCGGGGGAACACCATATATTTT
CASSLVAGRGNTIYF
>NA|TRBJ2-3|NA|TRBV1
TGCACCAGCAGCCAAGTTGCCCGGCGCGGGACAGATACGCAGTATTTT
CTSSQVARRGTDTQYF
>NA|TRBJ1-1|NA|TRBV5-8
TGTGCCAGCAGCTTAGGACAAGGGTTTTACACTGAAGCTTTCTTT
CASSLGQGFYTEAFF
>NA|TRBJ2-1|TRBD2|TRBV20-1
TGCAGTGCTAGTTTCCCTAGCGGGCAATACAATGAGCAGTTCTTC
CSASFPSGQYNEQFF
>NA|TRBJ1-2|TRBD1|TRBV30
TGTGCCTGGAGTGTCCTAGGGGGCATCTATGGCTACACCTTC
CAWSVLGGIYGYTF
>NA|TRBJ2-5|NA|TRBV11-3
TGTGCCAGCAGCTTAGTAGCTGCAGGGTTTGGGACCCAGTACTTC
CASSLVAAGFGTQYF
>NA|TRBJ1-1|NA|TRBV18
TGTGCCAGCTCACCAATTCCGGGACAACTATCCATGAACACTGAAGCTTTCTTT
CASSPIPGQLSMNTEAFF
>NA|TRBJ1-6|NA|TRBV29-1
TGCAGCGTTGAAGATCTTTTCGACACCCAGTTTTCACCCCTCCACTTT
CSVEDLFDTQFSPLHF
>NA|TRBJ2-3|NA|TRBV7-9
TGTGCCAGCAGTCCCGCCGGACAACGCAAAGGAGATACGCAGTATTTT
CASSPAGQRKGDTQYF
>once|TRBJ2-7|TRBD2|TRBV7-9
TGTGCCAGCAGCCCGTCGGGGACTAACGAGCAGTACTTC
CASSPSGTNEQYF
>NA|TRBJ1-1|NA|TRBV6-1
TGTGCCAGCAGTGAGGGTAAGGGGCGAACGGCTGAAGCTTTCTTT
CASSEGKGRTAEAFF
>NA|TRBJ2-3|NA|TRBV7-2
TGTGCCAGCGGCATGGCGGGGCGGGGTCTTAGAGATACGCAGTATTTT
CASGMAGRGLRDTQYF
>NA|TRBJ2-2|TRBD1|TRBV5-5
TGTGCCAGCAGATTGTTGGACAGGGATACCGGGGAGCTGTTTTTT
CASRLLDRDTGELFF
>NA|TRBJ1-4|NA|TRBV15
TGTGCCACCAGCAGAGATCGGTTTAATGAAAAACTGTTTTTT
CATSRDRFNEKLFF
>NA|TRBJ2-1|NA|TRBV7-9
TGTGCCAGCAGGGTGGGGGCTCACAATGAGCAGTTCTTC
CASRVGAHNEQFF
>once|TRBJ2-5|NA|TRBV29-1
TGCAGCGTTGAAAAGACTAGCCAAGAGACCCAGTACTTC
CSVEKTSQETQYF
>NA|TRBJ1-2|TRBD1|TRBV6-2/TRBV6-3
TGTGCCAGCAGTTACGCCTCCGGGACAGCTAACTATGGCTACACCTTC
CASSYASGTANYGYTF
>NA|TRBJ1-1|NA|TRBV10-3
TGTGCCATCGCCTCCACCGTTGAGAATTTACCTGAAGCTTTCTTT
CAIASTVENLPEAFF
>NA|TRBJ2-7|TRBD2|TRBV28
TGTGCCAGCAGCTCGACTAGCGGGTTCTCCTACGAGCAGTACTTC
CASSSTSGFSYEQYF
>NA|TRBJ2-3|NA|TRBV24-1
TGTGCCACCAGCGAGGGTCACACAGATACGCAGTATTTT
CATSEGHTDTQYF
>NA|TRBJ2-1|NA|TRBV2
TGTGCCAGCAGTGATTGGGACATGAGCTCCTACAATGAGCAGTTCTTC
CASSDWDMSSYNEQFF
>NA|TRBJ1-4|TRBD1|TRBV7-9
TGTGCCAGCAGCTTAGTCCCCAGGGGGCTAGGCGAAAAACTGTTTTTT
CASSLVPRGLGEKLFF
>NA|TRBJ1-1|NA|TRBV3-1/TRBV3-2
TGTGCCAGCAGCCAAGGAACTCGTGAAGCTTTCTTT
CASSQGTREAFF
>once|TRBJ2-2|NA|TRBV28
TGTGCCAGCAGTTCGGCGAATAGCCTCCCCACCGGGGAGCTGTTTTTT
CASSSANSLPTGELFF
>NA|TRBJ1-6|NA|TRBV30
TGTGCCTGGAGGGGGGGCTCCTATAATTCACCCCTCCACTTT
CAWRGGSYNSPLHF
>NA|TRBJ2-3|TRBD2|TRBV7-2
TGTGCCAGCAGGGAGGGCACTAGCGGGACAGATACGCAGTATTTT
CASREGTSGTDTQYF
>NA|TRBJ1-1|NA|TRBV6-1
TGTGCCAGCAGTGAATTACTGGGAAGGACTGAGGCTTTCTTT
CASSELLGRTEAFF
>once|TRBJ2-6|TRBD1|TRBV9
TGTGCCAGCAGCGTAGTAGGGGGCCCCCTCTCTGGGGCCAACGTCCTGACTTTC
CASSVVGGPLSGANVLTF
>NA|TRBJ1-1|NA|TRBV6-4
TGTGCCAGCAGCGAACAATTGAACACTGAAGCTTTCTTT
CASSEQLNTEAFF
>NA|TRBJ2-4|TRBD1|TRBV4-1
TGCGCCAGCAGCCAAGTCCAGGGGGCGGCCAAAAACATTCAGTACTTC
CASSQVQGAAKNIQYF
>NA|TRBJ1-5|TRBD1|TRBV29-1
TGCAGCGTTGTTGTGGGACCGGGACAGGGGATCGTGAGCAATCAGCCCCAGCATTTT
CSVVVGPGQGIVSNQPQHF
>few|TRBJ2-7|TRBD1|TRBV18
TGTGCCAGCTCATCTGACAGGGAGTACGAGCAGTACTTC
CASSSDREYEQYF
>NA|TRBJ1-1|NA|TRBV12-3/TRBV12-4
TGTGCCAGCAGTTCCCTAGGATCCACTGAAGCTTTCTTT
CASSSLGSTEAFF